The entry that follows covers one T cell receptor (beta chain) sequence. The data are from a study of cytomegalovirus exposure and HLA in healthy donors. Study-wide background: Caucasian-associated ancestry cluster membership applied to 75% to 85% of approximately 400 genotyped donors.

Vbeta (60) and Jbeta (13) primers were used in the PCR. Produced via immunoSEQ multiplex PCR; TCRdb's table is partial and in-frame only. The top ten clones hold 1.2% of a sample with 100,000 to 150,000 clones, around 80% of them seen once. Losses at the gene ends were 5 bases for V and 0 bases for J; bases not matched to a gene: 9. The CDR3 spans 17 residues. Germline assignment: CDR1 WNHNN and CDR2 SYGVQD (reference sequence). The V gene is TRBV10-1, the J gene TRBJ1-5; TRBD1 matches at 8 bases. This receptor was taken from a female donor in good health and CMV-seronegative. The sequencing sample was made of PBMCs. CDR3 in DNA: TGCGCCAGCAGTAGACAGGGGCGACAAGGTAGCAATCAGCCCCAGCATTTT. It codes for CASSRQGRQGSNQPQHF.